This TCR beta chain was recovered during a study of T cells after somatic rescue of genetic block. CDR1 and CDR2 from the germline V gene are MNHNS and SASEGT. V trimming: 3 bases; J trimming: 5 bases; junction bases outside the gene matches: 6. This CDR3 contains 14 residues. A single count supports this clone. TCRdb's table, derived via immunoSEQ multiplex PCR, lists solely in-frame clones and lacks some. The sample carries tens of thousands of clones, under 95% recorded once. V is TRBV6-1 and J is TRBJ2-7; 8 bases match TRBD1. Input material: peripheral blood mononuclear cells (PBMCs). This clonotype was obtained from a man in his forties or fifties. Here the CDR3 reads CASSEKDRAHEQYF. CDR3 DNA sequence: TGTGCCAGCAGTGAGAAGGACAGGGCACACGAGCAGTACTTC.